Included here is one T cell receptor beta chain sequence, with context. Generated by immunoSEQ multiplex PCR, the TCRdb table keeps only in-frame clones and is missing some. This sample has 65,000 to 85,000 clones; around 93% occur once, and the top ten carry over 0.7%. This entry is derived from a study of PD-L1 blockade in urothelial cancer. Study-level background: Atezolizumab at 1,200 mg intravenously every 3 weeks was started by patients at some point between 2014 and 2015.

The germline CDR1 and CDR2 sequences are KGHSH and LQKENI. V shed 3 bases and J shed 3 bases, with 8 bases lying between them. The length of the CDR3 is 13 residues. Noted time point: peripheral blood 6 weeks after treatment start. Enrolled patients showed locally advanced or metastatic urothelial carcinoma. The input for sequencing was PBMCs, taken around atezolizumab (anti-PD-L1) treatment. The chain is built from TRBV18 and TRBJ2-5; D not certain. The sequence derives from a woman of 80 years or more with urothelial cancer. This CDR3 reads CASSPEVEETQYF. The CDR3 DNA is TGTGCCAGCTCACCTGAAGTAGAAGAGACCCAGTACTTC.